Sequencing of this T cell receptor beta chain was carried out in a study of cytomegalovirus exposure and HLA in healthy donors. The wider study: Clustering assigned roughly 81% of the 350 to 400 genotyped donors to the Caucasian-associated ancestry cluster.

General study points: On later analysis, the bulk of CMV-associated TCR beta chains appeared to be HLA-restricted. A later analysis reportedly found fewer N-insertions in an Asian-associated ancestry cluster than the roughly 670-donor mean. Prior analysis indicated that the majority of TCR beta V segments exhibited productivity approximately 90% or approximately 30% of the time.

On this clone: As yet, its antigen is unknown.

PCR involved 60 Vbeta and 13 Jbeta primers. The assay was immunoSEQ multiplex PCR, and TCRdb's table has in-frame clones only and misses some. The sample carries tens of thousands of clones, about 65% recorded once. The sequenced sample consisted of PBMCs. This sequence was found in a man aged 50-59 years in good health and CMV-seropositive.

CDR3 amino acids: CASSLEQTRSGYTF. As DNA, the CDR3 is TGCGCCAGCAGCTTGGAGCAGACTCGAAGTGGCTACACCTTC. The chain is built from TRBV5-1 and TRBJ1-2; D unclear. CDR1 is SGHRS and CDR2 is YFSETQ in the germline V gene. The ends were cut back, 0 bases at V and 7 bases at J, with 13 bases in the middle. This CDR3 spans 14 amino acids.